This TCR beta chain was retrieved from a study of tissue T cells after allogeneic stem cell transplantation (dated by TCRdb to between 2021 and 2022). Background for the entire study: Using research autopsies of patients with and without GVHD, plus mouse models of GVHD, the study profiled TCR beta repertoires across many tissues. On the human side, the study was prospective and observational, with no blinding or randomization. General study outcomes and caveats: In both patients and mice, T cells from blood and spleen picked up only a limited part of the TCR repertoire that was detected in tissues. Which tissue TCRs were alloreactive or antigen-specific was not determined in the study, and some clones might have been persisting host cells. Sampling depth was acknowledged as a limitation, and the patient cohort was both small and clinically heterogeneous. Only a few T cell clones appeared in more than one patient, yet motif-based clustering showed tissue-specific repertoire signatures that were shared between patients. Within patients, how anatomically similar the tissues were was a key factor in shaping TCR repertoire composition, regardless of disease or transplant status.

The library was obtained by the immunoSEQ multiplex PCR assay. Adaptive Biotechnologies performed the TCRbeta CDR3 sequencing at survey depth and reported CDR3 sequences, V/J genes, productive frequency and template counts. Amplification of TCR beta CDR3 regions was performed from genomic DNA rather than from RNA. Per the source publication's procedure: Pairwise repertoire overlap between tissues was quantified with Jensen-Shannon divergence, where 1 means complete divergence and 0 identical. Tissues were grouped by single-linkage agglomerative hierarchical clustering of pairwise JSD values, and the clustering results were shown as dendrograms. All patient samples were analyzed with GLIPH2 using simulation_depth 1000, kmer_min_depth 3 and cdr3_length_cutoff 8, and only groups containing more than two unique CDR3s were kept. In a standardized tissue-overlap score, Jaccard GLIPH-group overlap across patients was extrapolated to a standard repertoire size of 1000 clones. Linear mixed-effect models, with tissue as a fixed effect and individual as a random effect, were used to test how diversity related to clinical or experimental variables. TCRdb took this table from immuneACCESS and kept in-frame rearrangements with V and J called. Such tables lack part of the clones; where checked against another copy, unresolved V genes explain under half of the gap, and the rest is unexplained. V, J and clone size derive from that table, while D and trimming were established from the DNA sequence. The sample records about 1,300 clones, 46% of which are singletons. The ten largest clones capture 25% of the sample.

This clone has a single count. It has no known antigen specificity. In this record, gene identifiers and germline sequences come from the mouse. Read coverage stops 1 residue before the CDR3 terminus; the germline J gene supplies the remainder. The time point label corresponds to: mouse harvest day 14 after allogeneic transplant. Mouse grafts combined 10^7 T-cell-depleted bone marrow cells with 10^6 splenic CD5+ T cells, given via tail vein injection. A major MHC-mismatch B6 (H2b) into BALB/c (H2d) model was used to model mouse GVHD, and tissues were profiled at day 7 or 14. On day 7 or 14 post-transplant, mouse tissues and retro-orbital blood were harvested with separate sterile tools for each animal, and livers were flushed beforehand. Before genomic DNA isolation with the DNeasy Blood & Tissue Kit, mouse tissues were minced with razor blades in buffered saline. The germline ends are 5 bases apart after V is trimmed by 0 bases and J by 0 bases. From the cysteine up to the phenylalanine, the CDR3 has a length of 14 residues. Shown are 39 bases from within the CDR3, in frame from base 1. According to the germline V gene (reference sequence), CDR1 reads NNHNN and CDR2 reads SYGAGS.

The receptor was derived from a female BALB/c mouse given C57BL/6 T cells with graft-versus-host disease after an allogeneic hematopoietic cell transplant. The sample comprised gut tissue. This chain joins TRBV13-2 to TRBJ2-5, with no reliable assignment of the D segment. The covered CDR3 bases are TGTGCCAGCGGTGATGAATTTAACCAAGACACCCAGTAC. Translated, this gives CASGDEFNQDTQY. The whole CDR3 protein reads CASGDEFNQDTQYF.